The 22 T cell receptor beta chains below were found in one sample sequenced in a study of blood T cell repertoires in COVID-19. Sequencing used immunoSEQ multiplex PCR; TCRdb keeps in-frame clones, though not all of them. Among about 280,000 clones listed, around 92% were seen once. What was sequenced was peripheral blood. These receptors were obtained from a woman aged 30 to 39 with COVID-19, enrolled during active disease.

This clone was counted many times. Distinct nucleotide sequences in the sample also encode this CDR3. The chain employs TRBV5-1 and TRBJ2-7, with 10 bases lining up with TRBD1. The CDR3 loop spans 15 amino acids. V was pared by 4 bases and J by 2 bases, with 6 bases of the junction left unmatched. The germline gives CDR1 SGHRS, CDR2 YFSETQ. The CDR3 DNA follows: TGCGCCAGCAGCGTGACCGGGACAGGGGCCTACGAGCAGTACTTC. Its translation: CASSVTGTGAYEQYF.

This clone was seen only once. This chain connects TRBV5-1 to TRBJ2-4; a possible D gene is TRBD2 (7 bases). V dropped 6 bases and J dropped 7 bases, with 20 bases sitting between them. Germline lookup yields CDR1 SGHRS and CDR2 YFSETQ. The CDR3 sequence is 15 residues long. The CDR3 here is CASTPRGGAWNIQYF. In DNA form, the CDR3 reads TGCGCCAGCACCCCTAGAGGGGGGGCCTGGAACATTCAGTACTTC.

This clone was seen once. CDR3 protein: CASRTGGAGKNIQYF. The CDR3 DNA reads as TGTGCCAGCCGTACAGGGGGCGCGGGCAAAAACATTCAGTACTTC. The chain carries TRBV6-5 and TRBJ2-4; 9 bases align to TRBD1. The CDR3 extends over 15 amino acids. Germline V gene data show CDR1 as MNHEY and CDR2 as SVGAGI. The junction had 8 bases not matched to a gene; V was cut back by 8 bases and J by 3 bases.

The chain is built from TRBV7-9 and TRBJ1-4; weak D call: TRBD1 (5 bases). Deletions cut 1 base from V and 6 bases from J, with 15 bases between. Germline CDR1 reads SEHNR; CDR2 reads FQNEAQ (reference sequence). The CDR3 has 16 amino acids. The DNA of the CDR3 is TGTGCCAGCAGCTTAGGGCAGGGTGGGCGCGATGAAAAACTGTTTTTT. This encodes CASSLGQGGRDEKLFF. The complete variable domain, with remaining parts taken from reference TRBV7-9 and TRBJ1-4, reads DTGVSQNPRHKITKRGQNVTFRCDPISEHNRLYWYRQTLGQGPEFLTYFQNEAQLEKSRLLSDRFSAERPKGSFSTLEIQRTEQGDSAMYLCASSLGQGGRDEKLFFGSGTQLSVL.

A single count supports this clone. This chain joins TRBV15 and TRBJ2-5; 8 positions match TRBD2. The CDR3 is made up of 16 amino acids. Trimming took 3 bases from V and 5 from J; bases not matched to a gene: 11. The germline gives CDR1 LNHNV, CDR2 YYDKDF (reference sequence). Here the CDR3 reads CATSSGIAGKVETQYF. CDR3 DNA: TGTGCCACCAGCAGTGGCATAGCGGGGAAGGTGGAGACCCAGTACTTC.

This chain links TRBV19 with TRBJ1-6, with D unclear. Looked up from germline, CDR1 is LNHDA and CDR2 is SQIVND (reference sequence). With 4 bases removed from V and 13 bases from J, the gap between germline ends came to 17 bases. The CDR3 sequence is 14 residues long. CDR3 region: CASSTQTRQTPLHF. The CDR3 nucleotides read TGTGCCAGTAGTACCCAGACACGGCAGACCCCCCTCCACTTT.

This chain joins TRBV7-6 and TRBJ2-2, with D tentatively TRBD1 (6 bases). In germline, CDR1 is SGHVS, CDR2 FNYEAQ. The CDR3 loop spans 14 amino acids. V gave up 5 bases and J gave up 4 bases, with 11 bases separating them. DNA of the CDR3: TGTGCCAGCAGCATAAGACAGGCCACCGGGGAGCTGTTTTTT. Translating it yields CASSIRQATGELFF. Combining the CDR3 with reference TRBV7-6 and TRBJ2-2 gives the whole variable domain GAGVSQSPRYKVTKRGQDVALRCDPISGHVSLYWYRQALGQGPEFLTYFNYEAQQDKSGLPNDRFSAERPEGSISTLTIQRTEQRDSAMYRCASSIRQATGELFFGEGSRLTVL.

This chain links TRBV7-9 with TRBJ1-2, with 7 nucleotides matching TRBD1. Germline V lookup: CDR1 SEHNR, CDR2 FQNEAQ (reference sequence). With V trimmed by 2 bases and J by 4 bases, 7 bases remained unmatched. This CDR3 has 15 residues. The chain's CDR3 is CASSLIRTGGYGYTF. The CDR3 DNA is TGTGCCAGCAGCTTAATTAGGACAGGAGGCTATGGCTACACCTTC.

Regarding this clone: At one end, the junction sequence differs from germline, possibly due to a read error. J is TRBJ2-7 and V is TRBV11-2, with 8 positions matching TRBD1. Looked up from germline, CDR1 is SGHAT and CDR2 is FQNNGV. CDR3 length: 12 residues. As DNA, the CDR3 is TGTGCCAGCAGCTTACACCGGGACAGGCCCCTTTTC. Its protein is CASSLHRDRPLF.

The chain has TRBV5-4 and TRBJ2-5, with 11 bases that match TRBD2. This CDR3 has 17 amino acids. V was clipped by 3 bases and J by 5 bases; unmatched bases: 12. Per germline, CDR1 SGHNT and CDR2 YYREEE (reference sequence). The DNA of the CDR3 is TGTGCCAGCAGCTGGGCCTTAGCGGGGGGGAACGGGGAGACCCAGTACTTC. Its protein product is CASSWALAGGNGETQYF.

The rearrangement links TRBV18 to TRBJ2-3; 10 bases line up with TRBD2. With 3 bases clipped from V and 2 bases from J, the junction kept 5 bases outside the gene matches. The CDR3 consists of 16 residues. Germline V CDR1 and CDR2: KGHSH, LQKENI. The CDR3: CASSPIAGGLTDTQYF. Written as DNA, the CDR3 is TGTGCCAGCTCACCGATAGCGGGGGGCCTCACAGATACGCAGTATTTT.

Details on this clone: The same CDR3 arises from other DNA sequences in this sample as well. The chain recombines TRBV27 with TRBJ1-2; D perhaps matches TRBD1 (6 bases). Trimming pared 3 bases from V and 6 bases from J, leaving 14 bases between. The CDR3 sequence is 14 residues long. Germline V gene sequence: CDR1 MNHEY, CDR2 SMNVEV (reference sequence). The CDR3 here is CASSFGGGADGYTF. The CDR3 DNA sequence: TGTGCCAGCAGTTTCGGGGGGGGCGCGGATGGCTACACCTTC.

The V and J genes are TRBV27 and TRBJ1-5; D is unclear. The V gene's germline CDR1 is MNHEY and CDR2 SMNVEV (reference sequence). The CDR3 spans 16 residues. Trimming shortened V by 5 bases and J by 4 bases, and 18 bases separated the two germline ends. CDR3 loop: CASSPRGPGGNQPQHF. The CDR3 coding sequence is TGTGCCAGCAGTCCCCGAGGCCCGGGAGGAAATCAGCCCCAGCATTTT.

V and J are TRBV19 and TRBJ2-2; TRBD2 might be the D (5 bases). This CDR3 has 15 residues. V lost 9 bases, J lost 2 bases, and 16 bases lay in between. From germline, CDR1 is LNHDA and CDR2 SQIVND (reference sequence). The CDR3 DNA is TGTGCCAGCGGGGTTCTCCAATTAAACACCGGGGAGCTGTTTTTT. Amino acids: CASGVLQLNTGELFF.

A single count supports this clone. This rearrangement joins TRBV3-1 (or the pseudogene TRBV3-2) to TRBJ2-7, with D possibly TRBD1 on 7 matching bases. The CDR3 is 15 amino acids. Trimming took off 7 bases at V and 0 bases at J, with 16 bases between the two ends. Germline-derived CDR1 and CDR2 are LGHDT and YNNKEL (reference sequence). The CDR3 DNA follows: TGTGCCAGCACCTCTGGAGGGGGCCTCTCCTACGAGCAGTACTTC. It translates to CASTSGGGLSYEQYF.

This clone was counted a single time. The chain employs TRBV13 and TRBJ1-6; 8 bases match TRBD1. Unmatched junction bases numbered 6, after V lost 5 bases and J lost 9 bases. Germline lookup yields CDR1 PRHDT and CDR2 FYEKMQ (reference sequence). This CDR3 spans 14 amino acids. The CDR3 DNA reads as TGTGCCAGCAGCCCAGGACAGGGTTTTTCACCCCTCCACTTT. Amino acid sequence: CASSPGQGFSPLHF. Filled out from reference TRBV13 and TRBJ1-6, the complete variable domain reads AAGVIQSPRHLIKEKRETATLKCYPIPRHDTVYWYQQGPGQDPQFLISFYEKMQSDKGSIPDRFSAQQFSDYHSELNMSSLELGDSALYFCASSPGQGFSPLHFGNGTRLTVT.

The J gene is TRBJ2-5, the V gene TRBV5-1; no clear D. V was cut by 4 bases and J by 5 bases, with 15 bases left in between. Per germline, CDR1 SGHRS and CDR2 YFSETQ. The CDR3 loop spans 14 amino acids. DNA of the CDR3: TGCGCCAGCAGCATGGGTGGCAGTGGCGAGACCCAGTACTTC. Translating it yields CASSMGGSGETQYF.

This chain joins TRBV28 and TRBJ1-1; D might be TRBD1 (6 bases). CDR3 length equals 16 residues. Germline CDR1 reads MDHEN; CDR2 reads SYDVKM. V lost 0 bases and J 0 bases, leaving 11 bases between the germline ends. The CDR3 is CASSLWAGDMNTEAFF. As DNA, the CDR3 is TGTGCCAGCAGTTTATGGGCAGGGGACATGAACACTGAAGCTTTCTTT.

This chain joins TRBV5-1 and TRBJ1-2, with 8 bases matching TRBD1. Germline V lookup: CDR1 SGHRS, CDR2 YFSETQ. CDR3 length equals 15 residues. Germline trimming cut 4 bases from V and 7 bases from J; bases unmatched to any gene: 12. The CDR3 coding sequence is TGCGCCAGCAGCCCGGGACAGGTCCTGGTAGCTGGCTACACCTTC. It specifies CASSPGQVLVAGYTF.

This chain uses TRBV11-3 with TRBJ1-1; TRBD1 matches at 7 bases. The junction had 4 bases not matched to a gene; V was cut back by 6 bases and J by 0 bases. In germline, CDR1 is SGHNT, CDR2 YENEEA. CDR3 length: 14 amino acids. The CDR3 nucleotides read TGTGCCAGCAGTAGGGACAGTGTGAACACTGAAGCTTTCTTT. It encodes CASSRDSVNTEAFF.

J is TRBJ2-3 and V is TRBV4-1; the D is unclear. The CDR3 runs 15 residues. Germline CDR1 MGHRA, CDR2 YSYEKL. Between the trimmed V and J ends, which lost 2 bases and 2 bases, there was a span of 11 bases. This CDR3 is CASSQIRLDTDTQYF. The CDR3 DNA reads TGCGCCAGCAGCCAAATTCGGTTAGACACAGATACGCAGTATTTT.

Written as DNA, the CDR3 is TGTGCCAGCAGCCAAGTTGGGACAGGACAACAAGAGACCCAGTACTTC. The encoded protein is CASSQVGTGQQETQYF. The gene calls are TRBV3-1 (or the pseudogene TRBV3-2) and TRBJ2-5, with 8 bases lining up with TRBD1. This CDR3 has 16 amino acids. Germline values: CDR1 LGHDT, CDR2 YNNKEL (reference sequence). After removal of 1 base from V and 2 bases from J, the junction contained 6 bases not matched to a gene.